The 13 T cell receptor beta chains below were found in one sample sequenced in a study of T-cell memory formation after mild COVID-19. From the 5' RACE reads, TCRdb called clonotypes with MiXCR, one entry per CDR3 protein. The sample records approximately 150,000 distinct CDR3 sequences, about a fifth being singletons. What was sequenced was PBMCs or a T cell subset sorted from them (not recorded which). The receptors come from an adult woman who had mild COVID-19 (a few samples of this study predate the infection). Cell type and time point are not known.

This rearrangement joins TRBV18 to TRBJ2-7; D is ambiguous. The ends were cut back, 3 bases at V and 2 bases at J, with 14 bases in the middle. This CDR3 has 15 residues. Germline V lookup: CDR1 KGHSH, CDR2 LQKENI. DNA for the CDR3: TGTGCCAGCTCACCGTCGGAGCTTCACACCTACGAGCAGTACTTC. It yields the protein CASSPSELHTYEQYF. Full variable domain (rest looked up from reference TRBV18 and TRBJ2-7): NAGVMQNPRHLVRRRGQEARLRCSPMKGHSHVYWYRQLPEEGLKFMVYLQKENIIDESGMPKERFSAEFPKEGPSILRIQQVVRGDSAAYFCASSPSELHTYEQYFGPGTRLTVT.

J is TRBJ1-5 and V is TRBV4-1, with D possibly matching TRBD1 (5 bases). Germline V CDR1 and CDR2: MGHRA, YSYEKL. The CDR3 loop spans 16 amino acids. V gave up 4 bases and J gave up 7 bases, with 20 bases separating them. The CDR3 protein is CASSPGGAVSRQPQHF. The CDR3, as DNA: TGCGCCAGCAGCCCTGGGGGTGCGGTTAGCAGACAGCCCCAGCATTTT.

CDR3 in DNA: TGCGCCAGCACCCTCATAAGCGGGGGATACAATGAGCAGTTCTTC. Its protein is CASTLISGGYNEQFF. The gene calls are TRBV5-1 and TRBJ2-1; 8 bases map to TRBD2. The CDR3 runs 15 residues. Germline values: CDR1 SGHRS, CDR2 YFSETQ. Losses at the gene ends were 6 bases for V and 4 bases for J; bases not matched to a gene: 9.

The rearrangement joins TRBV7-9 to TRBJ2-2; possible D gene TRBD1, 6 bases. Germline V gene data show CDR1 as SEHNR and CDR2 as FQNEAQ (reference sequence). V shed 5 bases and J shed 3 bases, with 10 bases lying between them. The CDR3 contains 14 residues. CDR3 loop: CASSTGTYTGELFF. The CDR3 DNA follows: TGTGCCAGCAGCACCGGGACATACACCGGGGAGCTGTTTTTT.

This clonotype was detected a few times. The chain recombines TRBV29-1 with TRBJ2-3, with D perhaps matching TRBD2 (7 bases). The CDR3 is 16 amino acids. Trimming left V 3 bases short and J 0 bases short, with 16 bases between. The germline gives CDR1 SQVTM, CDR2 ANQGSEA. CDR3 sequence (DNA): TGCAGCGTTGAGGTGCGGGGGCCTTGGAGCACAGATACGCAGTATTTT. It is translated as CSVEVRGPWSTDTQYF.

This clonotype is a singleton in its sample. V is TRBV12-5 and J is TRBJ2-1, with D maybe TRBD1 (5 bases). Trimming cost V 1 base and J 5 bases, with 12 bases left between them. The CDR3 has 15 amino acids. Germline CDR1 and CDR2: LGHNT and FRNRAP. CDR3 sequence: CASGLAPAGNNEQFF. The DNA of the CDR3 is TGTGCTAGTGGTTTGGCCCCCGCAGGGAACAATGAGCAGTTCTTC.

The J gene is TRBJ2-5, the V gene TRBV6-2 or TRBV6-3; D possibly corresponds to TRBD1 (6 bases). This CDR3 is built from 14 residues. Trimming took 6 bases from V and 13 from J, leaving 24 bases between them. Looked up from germline, CDR1 is MNHEY and CDR2 is SVGEGT. CDR3 loop: CASSIHNPQGPLYF. The CDR3 nucleotides read TGTGCCAGCAGCATCCACAATCCACAGGGACCGTTGTACTTC.

The chain joins TRBV12-3 or TRBV12-4 to TRBJ1-3; 7 nucleotides match TRBD1. The CDR3 runs to 17 residues. J gave up 0 bases and V 8 bases, and 13 bases lay outside the gene matches. The CDR3 sequence: CASCRRGGRDSGNTIYF. CDR3 sequence (DNA): TGTGCCAGCTGCCGTAGAGGGGGCCGAGACTCTGGAAACACCATATATTTT.

In its sample, this clonotype was seen many times. This chain's CDR3 is CASSLVGQNEQYF. The CDR3 bases are TGTGCCAGCAGTTTAGTAGGACAGAACGAGCAGTACTTC. The V gene is TRBV12-3 or TRBV12-4, the J gene TRBJ2-7; a weak D match, TRBD1 (6 bases). This CDR3 has 13 residues. V was shortened by 1 base and J by 5 bases, with 9 bases between the two germline ends.

The chain has TRBV4-3 and TRBJ2-2; the match to TRBD1 covers 10 bases. With V trimmed by 0 bases and J by 5 bases, 9 bases remained unmatched. CDR1 LGHNA and CDR2 YSLEER come from the germline V gene. The CDR3 extends over 18 amino acids. Here the CDR3 reads CASSQDLSGQGPTGELFF. The CDR3 DNA reads TGCGCCAGCAGCCAAGATCTATCGGGACAGGGGCCAACCGGGGAGCTGTTTTTT.

There are a few counts of this clonotype. CDR3 coding DNA: TGTGCCAGCAGTTTGGATAGCCGGGACACGCCTTCCTACGAGCAGTACTTC. Amino acid sequence: CASSLDSRDTPSYEQYF. V usage is TRBV12-3 or TRBV12-4 and J usage is TRBJ2-7, with TRBD1 as a possible D gene (6 bases). The CDR3 sequence is 17 residues long. The V end lost 3 bases, the J end lost 1 base, and 19 bases lay between the germline ends.

A few counts support this clonotype. CDR3 region: CASSFLGEARAEAFF. The DNA of the CDR3 is TGTGCCAGCAGCTTCCTCGGGGAAGCGAGAGCTGAAGCTTTCTTT. The J gene is TRBJ1-1, the V gene TRBV11-2; D is unclear. V shed 3 bases and J shed 6 bases, with 17 bases lying between them. Germline V gene sequence: CDR1 SGHAT, CDR2 FQNNGV. This CDR3 comprises 15 residues.

The rearrangement joins TRBV4-3 to TRBJ1-3; D may be TRBD1 (5 bases). CDR1 and CDR2 (germline): LGHNA, YSLEER. This CDR3 contains 15 residues. Trimming cost V 1 base and J 2 bases, with 9 bases left between them. The DNA for the CDR3 is TGCGCCAGCAGCCAAGCACGGGGACCTGGAAACACCATATATTTT. This gives the protein CASSQARGPGNTIYF.